This TCR beta chain emerged from a study of shared clonotypes between healthy human individuals. Study-level points and caveats: Rarefaction revealed incomplete sorted-subset sequencing despite large depth.

Terminally differentiated effector memory CD45RA+ cells were left out of the naive CD8 fraction, which was CD45RO-negative and positively selected for CCR7. Every donor, a Caucasian adult, lived in Nashville, Tennessee. For this clone: Its antigen remains unknown.

Libraries were prepared by immunoSEQ multiplex PCR; TCRdb keeps only in-frame clonotypes and omits some of them. The table includes over 2,000,000 clones, just over 90% detected once. The CDR3 sequence is 11 residues long. The V gene lost 8 bases and the J gene lost 6 bases, with 7 bases spanning the gap. Germline CDR1 reads MGHDK; CDR2 reads SYGVNS. This chain joins TRBV25-1 and TRBJ2-2; D uncertain. This receptor was obtained from a man between 18 and 29 years old in good health. Some clones in this sample may be carry-over from other donors' samples. Source material: naive CD8+ T cells from PBMCs. DNA for the CDR3: TGTGCCAGCTACGGGCCCGGGGAGCTGTTTTTT. Translating gives CASYGPGELFF.